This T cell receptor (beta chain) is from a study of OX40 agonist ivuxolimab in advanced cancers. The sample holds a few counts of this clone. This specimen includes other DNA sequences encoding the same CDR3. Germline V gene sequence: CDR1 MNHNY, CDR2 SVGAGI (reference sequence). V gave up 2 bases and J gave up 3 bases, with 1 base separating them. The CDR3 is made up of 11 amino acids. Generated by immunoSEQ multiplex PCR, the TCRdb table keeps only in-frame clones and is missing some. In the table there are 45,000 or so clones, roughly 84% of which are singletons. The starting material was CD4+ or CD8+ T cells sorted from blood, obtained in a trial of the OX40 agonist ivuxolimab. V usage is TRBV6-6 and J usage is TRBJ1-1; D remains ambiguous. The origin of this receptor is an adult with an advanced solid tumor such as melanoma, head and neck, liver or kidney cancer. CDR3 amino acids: CASSYHTEAFF. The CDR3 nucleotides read TGTGCCAGCAGTTACCACACTGAAGCTTTCTTT.